This T cell receptor (beta chain) emerged from a study of T-cell memory formation after mild COVID-19. Turning to the study itself: TCR clusters were largely donor specific. Study-wide points: Clones that shrank (day 15 to 85) were balanced CD4/CD8, whereas later expanders leaned CD4+. Memory cells collected pre-infection included some clones that later responded, suggesting cross-reactive memory joined.

This clonotype was picked up a small number of times. The antigen is not known. V was pared by 2 bases and J by 4 bases, with 5 bases of the junction left unmatched. CDR1 is SGHDN, CDR2 FVKESK, per germline. The CDR3 has 15 amino acids. TCRdb analysed the 5' RACE reads with MiXCR anew, one entry per CDR3 protein. The sample includes 200,000 or so distinct CDR3 sequences, 15% to 20% seen only once; the top ten take 2% to 2.5%. The sequence was collected from an adult woman who had mild COVID-19 (a few samples of this study predate the infection). Cell type and time point are not known. The chain links TRBV14 to TRBJ2-3; 8 nucleotides align to TRBD2. Material: PBMCs or a T cell subset sorted from them (not recorded which). CDR3 sequence: CASSQNGGAPDTQYF. CDR3 nucleotides: TGTGCCAGCAGCCAAAACGGGGGGGCCCCAGATACGCAGTATTTT. Using reference TRBV14 and TRBJ2-3 for the parts outside the CDR3, the full variable domain is EAGVTQFPSHSVIEKGQTVTLRCDPISGHDNLYWYRRVMGKEIKFLLHFVKESKQDESGMPNNRFLAERTGGTYSTLKVQPAELEDSGVYFCASSQNGGAPDTQYFGPGTRLTVL.